These 24 T cell receptor beta chains originate from one sample sequenced in a study of blood T cell repertoires in COVID-19. Sequencing used immunoSEQ multiplex PCR; TCRdb keeps in-frame clones, though not all of them. The sample has 400,000 to 500,000 clones; about 88% are singletons. Sequenced sample: PBMCs or T cells enriched from blood (not recorded which). All receptors come from a woman under 30 who had been exposed to COVID-19.

This sequence joins TRBV3-1 (or the pseudogene TRBV3-2) and TRBJ1-6; 7 bases fit TRBD1. The V gene's germline CDR1 is LGHDT and CDR2 YNNKEL (reference sequence). The CDR3 has 14 amino acids. With V trimmed by 2 bases and J by 7 bases, 2 bases remained unmatched. The DNA for the CDR3 is TGTGCCAGCAGCCAATCAGGGGGGAATTCACCCCTCCACTTT. Protein product: CASSQSGGNSPLHF.

The V and J genes are TRBV13 and TRBJ1-5; tentatively, D is TRBD1 (5 bases). V lost 0 bases and J 0 bases, leaving 9 bases between the germline ends. Germline loops: CDR1 PRHDT, CDR2 FYEKMQ (reference sequence). The CDR3 spans 16 residues. The CDR3 spells CASSLGPRASNQPQHF. The CDR3 nucleotides read TGTGCCAGCAGCTTAGGCCCCAGGGCTAGCAATCAGCCCCAGCATTTT.

The chain links TRBV28 to TRBJ2-3, with 12 bases aligning to TRBD2. CDR3 size: 16 residues. From germline, CDR1 is MDHEN and CDR2 SYDVKM. The ends lost 3 bases at V and 8 bases at J; junction bases unmatched: 9. Here the CDR3 DNA reads TGTGCCAGCAGTTTTAGGGCTAGCGGGGGGGTCGGTACGCAGTATTTT. Residues: CASSFRASGGVGTQYF.

J is TRBJ2-3 and V is TRBV9; 7 bases agree with TRBD1. The CDR3 contains 13 residues. The germline V gene encodes CDR1 SGDLS and CDR2 YYNGEE. V lost 5 bases, J lost 1 base, and 1 base stayed unmatched. CDR3 nucleotide sequence: TGTGCCAGCAGAGGACAGGGCACAGATACGCAGTATTTT. Translating it yields CASRGQGTDTQYF. Combining the CDR3 with reference TRBV9 and TRBJ2-3 gives the whole variable domain DSGVTQTPKHLITATGQRVTLRCSPRSGDLSVYWYQQSLDQGLQFLIQYYNGEERAKGNILERFSAQQFPDLHSELNLSSLELGDSALYFCASRGQGTDTQYFGPGTRLTVL.

Comments on this clone: A single base separates this from a much larger clone, so it may be a read error. The chain employs TRBV14 and TRBJ1-1, with D perhaps TRBD1 (6 bases). The CDR3 length is 13 residues. The germline V and J ends were trimmed by 5 bases and 1 base, with 8 bases remaining between them. In germline, CDR1 is SGHDN, CDR2 FVKESK. The CDR3 DNA is TGTGCCAGCAGCAGGGGACAGAACACTGAAGCTTTCTTT. Its protein product is CASSRGQNTEAFF.

J is TRBJ2-1 and V is TRBV11-3; TRBD2 matches 9 bases. The CDR3 contains 19 residues. The germline V gene encodes CDR1 SGHNT and CDR2 YENEEA. Trimming took 5 bases from V and 3 from J; bases not matched to a gene: 17. The CDR3 reads CASSPGWLAGYSDYNEQFF. CDR3 DNA: TGTGCCAGCAGCCCGGGTTGGCTAGCGGGATATTCAGACTACAATGAGCAGTTCTTC.

The V gene is TRBV5-1, the J gene TRBJ2-2; 7 bases fit TRBD1. V shed 4 bases, J shed 7 bases, and the junction held 10 bases outside the gene matches. CDR1 and CDR2 from the germline V gene are SGHRS and YFSETQ. CDR3 length: 15 amino acids. CDR3: CASSLTGTEVGELFF. The CDR3 nucleotides are TGCGCCAGCAGCCTAACCGGGACAGAGGTCGGGGAGCTGTTTTTT.

The V gene is TRBV10-3, the J gene TRBJ2-1; weak D call: TRBD1 (6 bases). CDR1 and CDR2 from the germline V gene are ENHRY and SYGVKD. Between the trimmed V and J ends, which lost 5 bases and 5 bases, there was a span of 7 bases. This CDR3 is 12 amino acids long. CDR3 protein: CAISWTDNEQFF. The CDR3 DNA reads TGTGCCATCAGTTGGACAGACAATGAGCAGTTCTTC.

The chain links TRBV18 to TRBJ2-1; perhaps TRBD2 as D (5 bases). The germline CDR1 and CDR2 sequences are KGHSH and LQKENI. Trimming removed 2 bases at V and 1 base at J, with 30 bases between. The CDR3 totals 22 residues. The CDR3 DNA is TGTGCCAGCTCACCAAAAGGCCACCGTCTAGCCGTGTTTCCGAGGTCCTACAATGAGCAGTTCTTC. Its translation is CASSPKGHRLAVFPRSYNEQFF.

The chain carries TRBV5-1 and TRBJ2-2; 7 positions agree with TRBD1. Per germline, CDR1 SGHRS and CDR2 YFSETQ. V was clipped by 4 bases and J by 7 bases; unmatched bases: 1. This CDR3 has 12 amino acids. The CDR3 region is CASSRTGGELFF. CDR3 DNA sequence: TGCGCCAGCAGCAGGACAGGCGGGGAGCTGTTTTTT.

V gene TRBV9 combines with J gene TRBJ2-7; 7 bases are shared with TRBD1. The CDR3 covers 15 residues. V gave up 0 bases and J gave up 6 bases; unmatched junction bases: 9. Germline V gives CDR1 SGDLS, CDR2 YYNGEE. This CDR3 is CASSVGVTGISEQYF. The CDR3, as DNA: TGTGCCAGCAGCGTAGGAGTGACAGGGATCTCCGAGCAGTACTTC.

J is TRBJ2-2 and V is TRBV24-1, with D possibly being TRBD2 (5 bases). The germline gives CDR1 KGHDR, CDR2 SFDVKD. This CDR3 comprises 13 residues. V lost 5 bases, J lost 6 bases, and 9 bases lay in between. CDR3: CATSAGWSGELFF. The CDR3 nucleotides read TGTGCCACCAGTGCGGGATGGTCCGGGGAGCTGTTTTTT.

The chain uses TRBV4-3 and TRBJ2-1, with 7 bases fitting TRBD2. J lost 12 bases, V lost 1 base, and 6 bases had no gene match. Per germline, CDR1 LGHNA and CDR2 YSLEER. CDR3 length: 13 amino acids. CDR3 in amino acids: CASSQALGTMQFF. CDR3 nucleotide sequence: TGCGCCAGCAGCCAAGCCCTCGGGACTATGCAGTTCTTC.

The chain couples TRBV7-2 to TRBJ2-7; 8 nucleotides align to TRBD2. Germline CDR1 is SGHTA and CDR2 is FQGNSA. The CDR3 covers 17 residues. J was trimmed by 3 bases and V by 9 bases; bases with no gene match: 19. This chain's CDR3 is CASNQAGPVAGLYEQYF. CDR3 DNA sequence: TGTGCCAGTAACCAAGCAGGCCCCGTAGCGGGGCTCTACGAGCAGTACTTC.

This clone is a singleton in its sample. The chain carries TRBV18 and TRBJ1-3; D is unclear. The CDR3 has 14 amino acids. Germline lookup yields CDR1 KGHSH and CDR2 LQKENI. With 3 bases removed from V and 1 base from J, the gap between germline ends came to 7 bases. The CDR3 DNA is TGTGCCAGCTCACCGCAGACTTCTGGAAACACCATATATTTT. This translates into CASSPQTSGNTIYF. The full variable domain, completed using reference TRBV18 and TRBJ1-3, is NAGVMQNPRHLVRRRGQEARLRCSPMKGHSHVYWYRQLPEEGLKFMVYLQKENIIDESGMPKERFSAEFPKEGPSILRIQQVVRGDSAAYFCASSPQTSGNTIYFGEGSWLTVV.

In its sample, this clone was seen once. V gene TRBV28 combines with J gene TRBJ1-5, with D possibly matching TRBD1 (5 bases). V lost 3 bases and J 0 bases, leaving 6 bases between the germline ends. CDR1 is MDHEN and CDR2 is SYDVKM in the germline V gene. There are 14 residues in the CDR3. CDR3 bases: TGTGCCAGCAGTTTCAGGGCTAGCAATCAGCCCCAGCATTTT. Translation gives CASSFRASNQPQHF.

This chain connects TRBV6-5 to TRBJ2-7, with 9 bases matching TRBD1. The CDR3 covers 15 residues. Looked up from germline, CDR1 is MNHEY and CDR2 is SVGAGI. The junction had 9 bases not matched to a gene; V was cut back by 6 bases and J by 3 bases. The CDR3 bases are TGTGCCAGCAGGAACCCGGGACAGGGCCTCTACGAGCAGTACTTC. This gives the protein CASRNPGQGLYEQYF.

The chain joins TRBV6-6 to TRBJ1-1; D possibly corresponds to TRBD1 (5 bases). Deletions cut 5 bases from V and 6 bases from J, with 16 bases between. The CDR3 totals 14 residues. CDR1 and CDR2 from the germline V gene are MNHNY and SVGAGI (reference sequence). CDR3 region: CASSRSGGWAEAFF. The CDR3 nucleotides read TGTGCCAGCAGTCGATCCGGGGGTTGGGCTGAAGCTTTCTTT.

This clone was found once. V gene TRBV9 combines with J gene TRBJ2-3; the D gene is possibly TRBD2 (5 bases). V lost 5 bases, J lost 1 base, and 20 bases lay in between. Germline loops: CDR1 SGDLS, CDR2 YYNGEE. The CDR3 consists of 17 residues. CDR3 amino acids: CASSRRGTGSGTDTQYF. In DNA form, the CDR3 reads TGTGCCAGCAGTCGTAGAGGCACGGGGTCGGGCACAGATACGCAGTATTTT.

This chain's CDR3 is CVRSSGCPYEQYF. DNA of the CDR3: TGTGTCAGAAGCTCGGGGTGCCCCTACGAGCAGTACTTC. This chain connects TRBV7-5 to TRBJ2-7; the table calls TRBD2, which could not be checked here. TRBV7-5 is tagged as a pseudogene. This CDR3 contains 13 residues.

The chain is built from TRBV18 and TRBJ1-1, with D unresolved. The CDR3 loop spans 14 amino acids. V was pared by 4 bases and J by 1 base, with 10 bases between. CDR1 and CDR2 (germline): KGHSH, LQKENI. The CDR3 DNA reads as TGTGCCAGCTCACGTTCTGCAGGGAACACTGAAGCTTTCTTT. It encodes CASSRSAGNTEAFF.

The J gene is TRBJ2-5, the V gene TRBV19, with D possibly matching TRBD1 (6 bases). Per the germline V gene, CDR1 is LNHDA and CDR2 is SQIVND (reference sequence). This CDR3 region has 13 residues. Trimming removed 8 bases from V and 5 bases from J, with 15 bases in between. CDR3 sequence: CASSLGGLETQYF. CDR3 nucleotide sequence: TGTGCCAGTTCCCTAGGGGGTTTGGAGACCCAGTACTTC.

The V and J genes are TRBV4-1 and TRBJ1-1; D possibly corresponds to TRBD1 (6 bases). Trimming cost V 0 bases and J 1 base, with 9 bases left between them. CDR1 and CDR2 (germline): MGHRA, YSYEKL. The CDR3 consists of 15 residues. CDR3 sequence reads: CASSQDFRGNTEAFF. DNA of the CDR3: TGCGCCAGCAGCCAAGATTTCAGGGGGAACACTGAAGCTTTCTTT.

V and J are TRBV7-9 and TRBJ1-3, with 8 bases lining up with TRBD1. V lost 5 bases and J lost 4; bases outside the gene matches: 7. The CDR3 length is 15 residues. Germline V gene sequence: CDR1 SEHNR, CDR2 FQNEAQ (reference sequence). The CDR3 nucleotides read TGTGCCAGCAGCATATTCCGGGACAGGGGAAACACCATATATTTT. It codes for CASSIFRDRGNTIYF.